A single count supports the clone carrying this TCR beta chain. The method was immunoSEQ multiplex PCR; TCRdb's version includes in-frame clones alone and lacks a portion of them. The sample records some 720,000 clones, around nine tenths being singletons. V lost 4 bases and J lost 0; bases outside the gene matches: 7. CDR3 length: 16 residues. Germline CDR1 is MGHDK and CDR2 is SYGVNS. The entry originates in a study of shared T cell receptors in the human thymus. The same sample was also used in a study of human thymus T cells. As reported in that work: Donation came from healthy Finnish infants having corrective surgery for congenital heart defects. Resections that were taken during corrective heart surgery supplied the thymus tissue. Thymic and blood repertoires appeared to carry a bias in their V and J gene usage. Related work found strong thymic repertoire overlap between unrelated individuals.

The sample consisted of thymocytes. The chain links TRBV25-1 to TRBJ2-7, with TRBD2 matching over 9 bases. The sequence was collected from a boy in the first two years of life with a congenital heart defect. The CDR3 DNA reads as TGTGCCAGCAGTGGAGGACGGCGGGAGGGCTCCTACGAGCAGTACTTC. Translated, it gives CASSGGRREGSYEQYF.